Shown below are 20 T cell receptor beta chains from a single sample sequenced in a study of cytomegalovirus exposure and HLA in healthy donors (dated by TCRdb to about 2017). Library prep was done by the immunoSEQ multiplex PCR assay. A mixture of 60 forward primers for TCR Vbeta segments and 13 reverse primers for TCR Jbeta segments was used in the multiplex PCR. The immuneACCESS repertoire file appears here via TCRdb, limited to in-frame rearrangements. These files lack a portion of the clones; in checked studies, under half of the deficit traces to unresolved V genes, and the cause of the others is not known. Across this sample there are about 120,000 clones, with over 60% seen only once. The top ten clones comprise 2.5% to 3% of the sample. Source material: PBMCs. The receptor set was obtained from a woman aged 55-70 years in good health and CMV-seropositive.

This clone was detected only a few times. The CDR3 nucleotides read TGTGCCAGCAGTCCCATGGGCTTTGGGAGGGAGCTAGATACGCAGTATTTT. Protein: CASSPMGFGRELDTQYF. The chain uses TRBV28 and TRBJ2-3; TRBD2 matches 7 bases. V was pared by 5 bases and J by 5 bases, with 16 bases of the junction left unmatched. From germline, CDR1 is MDHEN and CDR2 SYDVKM. The CDR3 runs to 17 residues.

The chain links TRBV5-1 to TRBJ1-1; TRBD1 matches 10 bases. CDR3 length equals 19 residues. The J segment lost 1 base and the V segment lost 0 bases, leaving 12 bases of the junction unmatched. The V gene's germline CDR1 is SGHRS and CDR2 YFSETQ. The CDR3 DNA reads TGCGCCAGCAGCTTGGCCGGACAGGGGGGAGACCCCTGGAACACTGAAGCTTTCTTT. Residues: CASSLAGQGGDPWNTEAFF.

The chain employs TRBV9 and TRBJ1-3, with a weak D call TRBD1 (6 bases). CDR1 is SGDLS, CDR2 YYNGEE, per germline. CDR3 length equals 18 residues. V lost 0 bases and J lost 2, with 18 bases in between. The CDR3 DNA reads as TGTGCCAGCAGCGTAGCTACAGGGACCTTCGGGGCTGGAAACACCATATATTTT. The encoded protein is CASSVATGTFGAGNTIYF.

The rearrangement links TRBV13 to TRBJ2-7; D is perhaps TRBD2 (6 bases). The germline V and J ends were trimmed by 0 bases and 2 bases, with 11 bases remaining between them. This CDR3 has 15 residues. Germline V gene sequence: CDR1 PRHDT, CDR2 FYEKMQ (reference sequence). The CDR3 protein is CASSLGGSGTYEQYF. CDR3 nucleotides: TGTGCCAGCAGCTTAGGCGGGAGTGGGACCTACGAGCAGTACTTC.

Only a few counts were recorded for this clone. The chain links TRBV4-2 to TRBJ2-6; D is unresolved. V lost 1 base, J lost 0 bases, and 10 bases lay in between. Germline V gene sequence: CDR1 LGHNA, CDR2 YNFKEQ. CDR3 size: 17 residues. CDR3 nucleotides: TGTGCCAGCAGCCAAGCGTCAGGCAACTCTGGGGCCAACGTCCTGACTTTC. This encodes CASSQASGNSGANVLTF.

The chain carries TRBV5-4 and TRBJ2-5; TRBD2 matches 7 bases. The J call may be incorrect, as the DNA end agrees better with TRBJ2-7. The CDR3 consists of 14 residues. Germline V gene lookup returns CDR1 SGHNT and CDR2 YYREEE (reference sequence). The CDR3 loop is CASSFPSGAYEQYF. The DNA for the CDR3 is TGTGCCAGCAGCTTCCCTAGCGGAGCCTACGAGCAGTACTTC.

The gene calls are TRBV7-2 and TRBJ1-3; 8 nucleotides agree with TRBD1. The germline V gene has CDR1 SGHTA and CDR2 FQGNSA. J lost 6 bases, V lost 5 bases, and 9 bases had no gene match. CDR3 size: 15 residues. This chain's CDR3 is CASSPRQGLENTIYF. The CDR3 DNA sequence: TGTGCCAGCAGCCCCCGACAGGGGCTCGAAAACACCATATATTTT.

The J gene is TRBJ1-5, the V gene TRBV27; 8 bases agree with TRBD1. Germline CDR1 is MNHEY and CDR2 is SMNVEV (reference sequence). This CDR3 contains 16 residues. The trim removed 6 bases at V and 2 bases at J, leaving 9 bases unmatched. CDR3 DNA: TGTGCCAGCAGGTCAATCAGGGGGCTGGGCAATCAGCCCCAGCATTTT. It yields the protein CASRSIRGLGNQPQHF.

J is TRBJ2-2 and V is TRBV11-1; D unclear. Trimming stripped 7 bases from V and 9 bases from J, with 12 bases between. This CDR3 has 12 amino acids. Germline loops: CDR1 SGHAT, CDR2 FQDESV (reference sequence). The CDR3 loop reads CASTGRNRELFF. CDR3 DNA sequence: TGTGCCAGCACCGGTAGAAACCGGGAGCTGTTTTTT.

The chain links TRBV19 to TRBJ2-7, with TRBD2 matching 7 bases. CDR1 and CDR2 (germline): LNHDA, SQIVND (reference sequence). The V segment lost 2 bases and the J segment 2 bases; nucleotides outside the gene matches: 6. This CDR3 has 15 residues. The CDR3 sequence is CASSITGLSPYEQYF. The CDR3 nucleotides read TGTGCCAGTAGTATAACGGGACTAAGCCCCTACGAGCAGTACTTC.

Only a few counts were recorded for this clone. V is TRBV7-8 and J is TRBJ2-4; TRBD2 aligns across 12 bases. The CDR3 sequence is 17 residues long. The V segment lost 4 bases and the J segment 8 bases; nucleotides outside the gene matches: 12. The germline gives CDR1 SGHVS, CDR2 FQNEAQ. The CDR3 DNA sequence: TGTGCCAGCAGCTCTGTGGGACTAGCGGGCGTTAGCGACATTCAGTACTTC. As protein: CASSSVGLAGVSDIQYF.

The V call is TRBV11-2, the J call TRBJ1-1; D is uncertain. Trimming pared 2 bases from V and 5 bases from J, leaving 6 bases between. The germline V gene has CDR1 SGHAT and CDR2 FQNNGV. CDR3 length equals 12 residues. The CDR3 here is CASSLQVTEAFF. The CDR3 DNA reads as TGTGCCAGCAGCTTACAGGTAACTGAAGCTTTCTTT.

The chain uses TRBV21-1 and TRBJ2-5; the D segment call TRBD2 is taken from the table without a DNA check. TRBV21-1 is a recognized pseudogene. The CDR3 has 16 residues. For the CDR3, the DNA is TGTGCCAGCAGCAAAGATCCAGCGGGCCTGAAAGAGACCCAGTACTTC. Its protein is CASSKDPAGLKETQYF.

For the CDR3, the DNA is TGTGCCAGCAGCTTTGGCGACAGGGTGAGAACTGAAGCTTTCTTT. Protein product: CASSFGDRVRTEAFF. J is TRBJ1-1 and V is TRBV5-4; 7 nucleotides match TRBD1. Germline CDR1 SGHNT, CDR2 YYREEE (reference sequence). The CDR3 loop spans 15 amino acids. V lost 2 bases to trimming and J lost 5 bases; unmatched junction nucleotides: 9.

The DNA of the CDR3 is TGTGCCAGCTCACCACCGGGACTAGAGTCGTCACGCGAGACCCAGTACTTC. Translating gives CASSPPGLESSRETQYF. V and J are TRBV18 and TRBJ2-5; 8 nucleotides align to TRBD2. Germline-derived CDR1 and CDR2 are KGHSH and LQKENI. This CDR3 has 17 amino acids. V lost 0 bases, J lost 5 bases, and 11 bases stayed unmatched.

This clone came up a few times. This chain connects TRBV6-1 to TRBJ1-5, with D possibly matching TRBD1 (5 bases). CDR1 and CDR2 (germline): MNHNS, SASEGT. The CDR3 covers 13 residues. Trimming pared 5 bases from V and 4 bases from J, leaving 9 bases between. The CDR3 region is CASSLQVNQPQHF. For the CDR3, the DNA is TGTGCCAGCAGTCTACAGGTAAATCAGCCCCAGCATTTT.

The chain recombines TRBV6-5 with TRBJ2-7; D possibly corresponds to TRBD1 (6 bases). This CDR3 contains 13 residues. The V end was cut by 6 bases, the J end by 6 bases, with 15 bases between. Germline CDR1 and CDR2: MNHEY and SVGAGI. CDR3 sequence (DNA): TGTGCCAGCAGCCCAACAGGGTACCGCGAGCAGTACTTC. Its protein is CASSPTGYREQYF.

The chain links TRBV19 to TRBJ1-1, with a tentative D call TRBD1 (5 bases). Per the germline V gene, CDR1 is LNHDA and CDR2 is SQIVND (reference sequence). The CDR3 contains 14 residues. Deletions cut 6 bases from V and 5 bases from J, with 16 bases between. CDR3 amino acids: CASSPGPQGTEAFF. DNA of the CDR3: TGTGCCAGTAGCCCGGGCCCCCAGGGAACTGAAGCTTTCTTT.

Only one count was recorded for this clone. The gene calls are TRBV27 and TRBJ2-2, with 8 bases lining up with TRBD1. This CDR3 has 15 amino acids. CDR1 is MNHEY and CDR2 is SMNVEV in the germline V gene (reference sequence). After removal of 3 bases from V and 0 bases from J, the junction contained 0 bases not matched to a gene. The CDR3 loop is CASSLGQANTGELFF. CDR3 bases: TGTGCCAGCAGTTTGGGACAGGCGAACACCGGGGAGCTGTTTTTT.

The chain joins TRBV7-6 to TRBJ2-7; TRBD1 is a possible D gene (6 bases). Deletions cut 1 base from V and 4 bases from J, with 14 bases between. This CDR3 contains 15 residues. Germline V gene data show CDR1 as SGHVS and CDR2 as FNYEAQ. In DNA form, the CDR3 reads TGTGCCAGCAGCTTAGTGTTGGACAGTTCTTACGAGCAGTACTTC. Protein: CASSLVLDSSYEQYF. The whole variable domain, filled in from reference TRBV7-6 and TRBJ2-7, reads GAGVSQSPRYKVTKRGQDVALRCDPISGHVSLYWYRQALGQGPEFLTYFNYEAQQDKSGLPNDRFSAERPEGSISTLTIQRTEQRDSAMYRCASSLVLDSSYEQYFGPGTRLTVT.